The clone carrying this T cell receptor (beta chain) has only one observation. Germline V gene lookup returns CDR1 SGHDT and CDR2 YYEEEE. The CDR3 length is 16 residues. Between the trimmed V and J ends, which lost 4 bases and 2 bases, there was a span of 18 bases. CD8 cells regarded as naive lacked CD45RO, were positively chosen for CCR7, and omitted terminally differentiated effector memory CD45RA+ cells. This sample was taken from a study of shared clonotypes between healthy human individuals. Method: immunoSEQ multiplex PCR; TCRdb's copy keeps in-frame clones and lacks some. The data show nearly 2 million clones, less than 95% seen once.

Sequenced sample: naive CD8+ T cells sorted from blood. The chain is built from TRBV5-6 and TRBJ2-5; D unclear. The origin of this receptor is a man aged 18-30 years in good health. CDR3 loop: CASSQPRRHTQETQYF. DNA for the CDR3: TGTGCCAGCAGCCAGCCCCGGCGACACACACAAGAGACCCAGTACTTC.